The rows below give T cell receptor beta chains drawn from one sample of a study of Ad26.COV2.S vaccination and SARS-CoV-2 variants. Produced via immunoSEQ multiplex PCR; TCRdb's table is partial and in-frame only. The table lists about 390,000 clones, roughly 90% of them singletons, with more than 1.5% in the top ten. The sample consisted of peripheral blood, taken in a trial of Ad26.COV2.S vaccine versus placebo. These receptors originate from a person between 18 and 65 years old who received the Ad26.COV2.S COVID-19 vaccine or a placebo. Both conserved end residues are part of each CDR3. A D gene is named only where the DNA matches it firmly. The size field is filled for only some rows; it gives once, few, many or a size class.

clone size	D gene	V gene	J gene	CDR3 DNA	CDR3 protein
.	.	TRBV15	TRBJ2-3	TGTGCCACCAGCCCCCGGACAGTAAGCACAGATACGCAGTATTTT	CATSPRTVSTDTQYF
.	.	TRBV7-8	TRBJ2-5	TGTGCCAGCAGCGAAGGGACGGAGTACCAAGAGACCCAGTACTTC	CASSEGTEYQETQYF
.	.	TRBV20-1	TRBJ1-4	TGCAGTGCTAGTTCCCAAGACGGACTGTTTTTT	CSASSQDGLFF
.	.	TRBV14	TRBJ1-1	TGTGCCAGCAGCCAAGGGAGGAACACTGAAGCTTTCTTT	CASSQGRNTEAFF
once	.	TRBV20-1	TRBJ2-5	TGCAGTGCTCTTAAAGTCGAGACCCAGTACTTC	CSALKVETQYF
.	TRBD1	TRBV28	TRBJ1-1	TGTGCCAGCAGTTTCGCCTATGGGACAGGGTTGAACACTGAAGCTTTCTTT	CASSFAYGTGLNTEAFF
.	TRBD1	TRBV25-1	TRBJ2-3	TGTGCCAGCATGGACAGGGGTGAGGGAGATACGCAGTATTTT	CASMDRGEGDTQYF
once	.	TRBV12-3/TRBV12-4	TRBJ1-2	TGTGCCAGCAGTTTCCCGGGGTACTATGGCTACACCTTC	CASSFPGYYGYTF
.	TRBD1	TRBV28	TRBJ2-3	TGTGCCAGCAGTTTGGGACAGGGGCGATTGAGGGGGCGGGATACGCAGTATTTT	CASSLGQGRLRGRDTQYF
.	TRBD2	TRBV12-5	TRBJ2-5	TGTGCTAGTGGTCCCAGCGGGGGCGGGAAGACCCAGTACTTC	CASGPSGGGKTQYF
once	TRBD2	TRBV5-5	TRBJ2-7	TGTGCCAGCAGCTTAGGGACTAGCGGGGGGAGATACGAGCAGTACTTC	CASSLGTSGGRYEQYF
.	.	TRBV4-2	TRBJ2-3	TGTGCCAGCAGCCCTTTTGCCACAGATACGCAGTATTTT	CASSPFATDTQYF
once	TRBD2	TRBV11-2	TRBJ2-3	TGTGCCAGCAGCTCTTGGACTAGCGGGTCACGCACAGATACGCAGTATTTT	CASSSWTSGSRTDTQYF
.	TRBD1	TRBV11-2	TRBJ1-2	TGTGCCAGCAGCTTTCAACAGGGGATTGGCTACACCTTC	CASSFQQGIGYTF
.	TRBD2	TRBV24-1	TRBJ2-1	TGTGCCACCAGTGATAGCGGGGGGGCGTACAATGAGCAGTTCTTC	CATSDSGGAYNEQFF
.	TRBD2	TRBV5-6	TRBJ2-5	TGTGCCAGCAGCCTGACTAGCGGAATTCAAGAGACCCAGTACTTC	CASSLTSGIQETQYF
.	TRBD1	TRBV7-9	TRBJ2-7	TGTGCCAGCACCGGGACAGCTTCCTACGAGCAGTACTTC	CASTGTASYEQYF
.	TRBD1	TRBV9	TRBJ1-3	TGTGCCAGCAGCGTAGGGGACAGACGAAACACCATATATTTT	CASSVGDRRNTIYF
.	.	TRBV2	TRBJ1-4	TGTGCCAGCAGCGGAAGGGCTCTTGGGGAAAAACTGTTTTTT	CASSGRALGEKLFF
.	TRBD2	TRBV27	TRBJ2-1	TGTGCCAGCAGTCAACTAGCGGGGGGGCCAAATGAGCAGTTCTTC	CASSQLAGGPNEQFF
.	.	TRBV7-8	TRBJ1-1	TGTGCCAGCAGCTTAAGGACACTTCACACTGAAGCTTTCTTT	CASSLRTLHTEAFF
.	TRBD1	TRBV7-2	TRBJ2-1	TGTGCCAGCAGCTTAACCAGGGGGAACAATGAGCAGTTCTTC	CASSLTRGNNEQFF
.	.	TRBV5-6	TRBJ1-1	TGTGCCAGCAGGAGCTGGGGTGCGAACACTGAAGCTTTCTTT	CASRSWGANTEAFF
.	.	TRBV5-1	TRBJ2-3	TGCGCCAGCAGCTTGAGGTTAGCGGCAGGGTCGGTTACAGATACGCAGTATTTT	CASSLRLAAGSVTDTQYF
.	TRBD1	TRBV7-2	TRBJ1-2	TGTGCCAGCAGCTTAGTAGGGACAGGGACGGATGGCTACACCTTC	CASSLVGTGTDGYTF
.	.	TRBV7-2	TRBJ1-5	TGTGCCAGCAGCTTAGGTGTGAGCAATCAGCCCCAGCATTTT	CASSLGVSNQPQHF
.	.	TRBV15	TRBJ1-4	TGTGCCACCAGCAGGGGCAGTACTAGAGAAAAACTGTTTTTT	CATSRGSTREKLFF
.	.	TRBV30	TRBJ1-2	TGTGCCTGGACCAGGGACCGTGGCTACACCTTC	CAWTRDRGYTF
.	TRBD2	TRBV7-2	TRBJ2-7	TGTGCCAGCAGCTTAGGTGGCGGGGGAGGTTACGAGCAGTACTTC	CASSLGGGGGYEQYF
.	.	TRBV7-2	TRBJ1-1	TGTGCCAGCAGCCAAGTCCGGGTGGCGAACACTGAAGCTTTCTTT	CASSQVRVANTEAFF
.	.	TRBV6-6	TRBJ1-6	TGTGCCAGCAGTTACCTAACAGGGTTTGATAATTCACCCCTCCACTTT	CASSYLTGFDNSPLHF
.	TRBD2	TRBV9	TRBJ2-2	TGTGCCAGCAGCGTAGCTCCGGGGGCTAGCGGGGGCGGCGGGGAGCTGTTTTTT	CASSVAPGASGGGGELFF
.	.	TRBV9	TRBJ2-7	TGTGCCAGCAGCGTAGGCGGCTCAGCTACCACCTACGAGCAGTACTTC	CASSVGGSATTYEQYF
.	TRBD2	TRBV4-3	TRBJ2-1	TGCGCCAGCAGCCAAGATCTGGTTAGGAGCGGGGGGGCCGGGTTGCAGTTCTTC	CASSQDLVRSGGAGLQFF
.	.	TRBV6-9	TRBJ2-5	TGTGCCAGCAGTTACATGCTAGCCCAAGAGACCCAGTACTTC	CASSYMLAQETQYF
.	.	TRBV6-1	TRBJ1-1	TGTGCCAGCAGTGAACCCATCCCAGGGAACACTGAAGCTTTCTTT	CASSEPIPGNTEAFF
.	.	TRBV19	TRBJ2-7	TGTGCCAGTAGTCTTCCGGGGTCGCTCTCCTACGAGCAGTACTTC	CASSLPGSLSYEQYF
once	.	TRBV7-2	TRBJ1-5	TGTGCCAGCAGCTTAGTCGCAGGGAAGGGCAATCAGCCCCAGCATTTT	CASSLVAGKGNQPQHF
.	TRBD2	TRBV30	TRBJ2-5	TGTGCCTGGGCCCTCCTAGCGGGGAGCTTCCAAGAGACCCAGTACTTC	CAWALLAGSFQETQYF
.	TRBD1	TRBV30	TRBJ1-2	TGTGCCTGGAGTACGGGACAGGGGTCTGGCTACACCTTC	CAWSTGQGSGYTF
.	TRBD1	TRBV4-1	TRBJ2-1	TGCGCCAGCAGCCAAGCTGGGGCGACAGGGCTGAACATCTACAATGAGCAGTTCTTC	CASSQAGATGLNIYNEQFF
once	.	TRBV19	TRBJ1-5	TGTGCCAGTAGTATGGCAGTTTATAGCAATCAGCCCCAGCATTTT	CASSMAVYSNQPQHF
.	.	TRBV7-2	TRBJ1-5	TGTGCCAGCAGCTTCCGGACGAGCGATCAGCCCCAGCATTTT	CASSFRTSDQPQHF
.	TRBD1	TRBV4-1	TRBJ2-7	TGCGCCAGCAGCCTGGGACAGGGTTACGAGCAGTACTTC	CASSLGQGYEQYF
once	TRBD2	TRBV2	TRBJ2-6	TGTGCCAGTCGACTAGCGGGGGTCTCTGGGGCCAACGTCCTGACTTTC	CASRLAGVSGANVLTF
.	TRBD2	TRBV19	TRBJ2-1	TGTGCCAGTAGTGTCCTAGCGGGGGGAGGCAATGAGCAGTTCTTC	CASSVLAGGGNEQFF
.	TRBD1	TRBV10-3	TRBJ1-3	TGTGCCATCAGCGACAGGGGGCTTGGGTCTGGAAACACCATATATTTT	CAISDRGLGSGNTIYF
once	.	TRBV4-3	TRBJ1-2	TGCGCCAGCAGCCAAGGTGGTAAGGGGCGTTTGGTTGGCTACACCTTC	CASSQGGKGRLVGYTF
.	TRBD2	TRBV7-2	TRBJ2-2	TGTGCCAGCAGCTTATCGCGGGCGGGGGGGCCGGCCGGGGAGCTGTTTTTT	CASSLSRAGGPAGELFF
.	.	TRBV11-2	TRBJ1-6	TGTGCCAGCAGCTCCTATAATTCACCCCTCCACTTT	CASSSYNSPLHF
.	.	TRBV14	TRBJ2-5	TGTGCCAGCAGCCGGCATCTCAGGGAGACCCAGTACTTC	CASSRHLRETQYF
.	.	TRBV5-4	TRBJ1-1	TGTGCCAGCAGCGGGTCGAGGGTTGGGAACACTGAAGCTTTCTTT	CASSGSRVGNTEAFF
.	.	TRBV4-3	TRBJ1-1	TGCGCCAGCAGCCCGACAGTGAACACTGAAGCTTTCTTT	CASSPTVNTEAFF
.	.	TRBV5-4	TRBJ2-3	TGTGCCAGCAGCCCCGGGGGGCAGGTTCATAACACAGATACGCAGTATTTT	CASSPGGQVHNTDTQYF
.	TRBD1	TRBV19	TRBJ1-5	TGTGCCAGTAGTACCACCGGGACAGATCAGCCCCAGCATTTT	CASSTTGTDQPQHF